This TCR beta chain appears in the sequencing data of a study of T cell repertoires in cytomegalovirus infection. Study-wide background: TCR beta signatures that were public indicated CMV infection and matching HLA type. Study results and caveats: The study identified carriers of CMV plus the relevant HLA from cumulative public TCR beta family frequency. Clonotype analysis showed dominance of the ex vivo response by HLA-C-restricted CMV-specific TCR beta clonotypes.

V lost 6 bases and J 1 base, leaving 16 bases between the germline ends. This CDR3 is built from 15 residues. Germline V gives CDR1 SGHTA, CDR2 FQGNSA. This clonotype was seen a few times. Its antigen is currently unknown. TCRdb used MiXCR to reprocess the reads, holding one entry per CDR3 protein. The sample includes roughly 500,000 distinct CDR3 sequences, around 30% of them seen just once. The input for sequencing was cultured PBMCs, taken from culture after CMV antigen stimulation. This receptor was identified in a human donor in good health (CMV status not recorded). Some clones in this sample may be carry-over from other donors' samples. The chain uses TRBV7-2 and TRBJ2-7; D unclear. The CDR3 nucleotides are TGTGCCAGCAGTCTCGGCGACGTGACTTCCTACGAGCAGTACTTC. This sequence encodes CASSLGDVTSYEQYF.